This T cell receptor beta chain was identified in a study of blood T cells in healthy people across ages (dated by TCRdb to about 2015). Background on the whole study: In model experiments, roughly one uniquely barcoded TCR beta cDNA molecule per two T cells was captured by template switching. To avoid experimental bias, donors of different ages were spread randomly across the sequencing lanes. Using deep sequencing normalized with unique cDNA molecular identifiers, the study measured how TCR beta repertoire diversity changes with age. The donors were split into four age groups: young (average 16 years), middle-aged (roughly 39), aged (more than 60) and long-lived (roughly 86). The study analyzed two additional independent replicas of 1 million unique cDNA reads from the same blood draw for two donors, one aged 18 to 30 and one aged 80 or older.

Library construction relied on 5' RACE. Sequencing relied on an Illumina HiSeq 2500. A second 7 to 11 cycle PCR used a sample-barcoded 5' primer and a J-beta primer mix. Each TCR beta cDNA molecule received a unique molecular identifier from a template-switch 5' adaptor carrying 12 random nucleotides. Each sample yielded at least 3 million CDR3-containing paired-end reads. The Mint cDNA synthesis kit, primed by a TRBC-specific oligonucleotide, was used to synthesize first-strand cDNA from all RNA. Following uracil-DNA glycosylase treatment, all cDNA underwent a first 18-cycle PCR with the universal primers M1SS and BC2_uni_R. Processing in the source paper ran as follows. For normalization, 1 million high-quality reads, each with a distinct molecular identifier, were randomly selected from each sample. Reads sharing molecular identifiers were discarded rather than binned into consensus sequences. MiTCR, run with a Q25 quality threshold and the strictest error-elimination algorithm, handled CDR3 identification, clonotype clustering and error correction. A nonparametric unseen species model using Euler transformation provided a lower-bound estimate of total TCR beta diversity. TCRdb reanalyzed the raw reads on its own, using fastp at Q25 for trimming and MiXCR for clone calling, and kept in-frame beta chains. Merged by CDR3 protein, the rows form single entries marked with the most common genes and DNA. The V and J calls shown here were made by TCRdb, not taken from the authors' results. For this sample the table gives fewer than 900,000 distinct CDR3 sequences, of which roughly 47% were detected only once. The ten largest clones take up 20% to 25% of the sample.

CDR1 and CDR2 were assigned from the germline V gene (reference sequence) as LGHDT and YNNKEL. The germline V end is reduced by 5 bases and the J end by 8 bases; junction bases left unmatched: 11. Taken from cysteine to phenylalanine, the CDR3 has 15 residues. The entry retains the CDR3 DNA only, 45 bases that are in frame from base 1. Turning to this clonotype: The specificity of this receptor is unknown. Base qualities are missing; no much larger clone stands one base away.

The donors were under 40 Caucasian individuals from Russia, aged roughly 6 to 90 years, who were systemically healthy. Each donor gave approximately 9.3 milliliters of peripheral blood, collected into EDTA-treated Vacutainer tubes. PBMCs were isolated by Ficoll-Paque density-gradient centrifugation, with at least 7 million obtained per sample. Trizol reagent was used to extract total RNA from PBMCs, with at least 6 micrograms per sample. The percentages of naive CD45RAhigh/CD27high T cells were determined by flow cytometry on a PBMC aliquot from every donor. Study-wide findings and limitations: Because the CMV infection status of the donors was unknown, age-related changes in expanded clonotypes may potentially have been confounded. Compared with the aged group, the long-lived group had more naive CD4+ T cells, fewer expanded clones and increased TCR diversity, a pattern suggesting age selection. Observed TCR beta diversity per million T cells fell roughly linearly with age, and a significant reduction was already apparent by age around 36. Bulk unsorted PBMC profiling prevented conclusive comparison of naive and antigen-experienced compartments. Estimates of total diversity based on one million sequenced T cells were regarded as lower bounds and as underestimates. The percentage of naive T cells measured by flow cytometry correlated strongly with observed TCR beta diversity.

The chain couples TRBV3-1 to TRBJ2-1; TRBD1 agrees with 8 junctional bases. The specimen was blood. The source is a woman aged 55-75 years in good health. CDR3 loop: CASSYRQGRYDEQFF. Read as DNA, the sequence is TGTGCCAGCAGCTACCGACAGGGGAGGTACGATGAGCAGTTCTTC.